These T cell receptor beta chains were read from a single sample in a study of blood T cell repertoires in COVID-19. Method: immunoSEQ multiplex PCR; TCRdb's copy keeps in-frame clones and lacks some. The sample has over 20,000 clones; about 89% are singletons. Sequenced: peripheral blood. The receptors come from a man aged 65 to 85 with acute or convalescent COVID-19. Both conserved end residues are part of each CDR3. Each record gives: CDR3 DNA, CDR3 protein, V gene, J gene, D gene, clone size. D genes are given only for firm matches. The size entry is marked missing in some rows and otherwise reads once, few, many or a size class.

DNA: TGCAGCGTTGAGGGGGGAGCCCGGGGCTACACCTTC
CDR3: CSVEGGARGYTF
V: TRBV29-1
J: TRBJ1-2
D: NA
size: NA

DNA: TGTGCCAGCAGCCTCAGGGGCAGGGGTCGTCAGCCCCAGCATTTT
CDR3: CASSLRGRGRQPQHF
V: TRBV5-6
J: TRBJ1-5
D: NA
size: NA

DNA: TGTGCCAGTTCGGGAGGGCTCTCTGGAAACACCATATATTTT
CDR3: CASSGGLSGNTIYF
V: TRBV6-5
J: TRBJ1-3
D: NA
size: NA

DNA: TGTGCCAGCAGGTTTATCCAGGGGCCCGAGCAGTACTTC
CDR3: CASRFIQGPEQYF
V: TRBV28
J: TRBJ2-7
D: NA
size: NA

DNA: TGTGCCAGCAGCTTGGTTTGGGACAGGGTAAAGGGCTACACCTTC
CDR3: CASSLVWDRVKGYTF
V: TRBV7-9
J: TRBJ1-2
D: TRBD1
size: NA

DNA: TGTGCCAGCAGCCAAGATCCCGGAGGCCGCGGGCAGTACTTC
CDR3: CASSQDPGGRGQYF
V: TRBV14
J: TRBJ2-7
D: NA
size: NA

DNA: TGCGCCAGCAGCTTGGGACGGGGACAAGAGACCCAGTACTTC
CDR3: CASSLGRGQETQYF
V: TRBV5-1
J: TRBJ2-5
D: NA
size: NA

DNA: TGCAGCGCCCAGAGCGGGATTTACGAGCAGTACTTC
CDR3: CSAQSGIYEQYF
V: TRBV29-1
J: TRBJ2-7
D: TRBD2
size: NA

DNA: TGTGCCAGCAGTTCAGACAGGGGGCGATATTCACCCCTCCACTTT
CDR3: CASSSDRGRYSPLHF
V: TRBV28
J: TRBJ1-6
D: TRBD1
size: NA

DNA: TGCGCCAGCAGCTTGATCCCGTTGAAACTGTTTTTT
CDR3: CASSLIPLKLFF
V: TRBV5-1
J: TRBJ1-4
D: NA
size: NA

DNA: TGTGCCAGCAGCTTGGCGGCTAGCGGGGGGGCCTACGAGCAGTACTTC
CDR3: CASSLAASGGAYEQYF
V: TRBV5-6
J: TRBJ2-7
D: TRBD2
size: once

DNA: TGTGCCAGCAGCAAAGTGGAGGACAGGGGGCATGTCTACGAGCAGTACTTC
CDR3: CASSKVEDRGHVYEQYF
V: TRBV21-1
J: TRBJ2-7
D: NA
size: once

DNA: TGTGCCAGTAGTACCCTATCGGTGGTTAGCACAGATACGCAGTATTTT
CDR3: CASSTLSVVSTDTQYF
V: TRBV19
J: TRBJ2-3
D: NA
size: NA

DNA: TGTGCCAGCAGCCCGGGTCCGGACTCCTACGAGCAGTACTTC
CDR3: CASSPGPDSYEQYF
V: TRBV9
J: TRBJ2-7
D: NA
size: NA

DNA: TGTGCCAGCAGTTATAGCATCGGGAACAATCAGCCCCAGCATTTT
CDR3: CASSYSIGNNQPQHF
V: TRBV27
J: TRBJ1-5
D: NA
size: NA

DNA: TGTGCCAGCAAAATACGAGGGTCCGATGAGCAGTTCTTC
CDR3: CASKIRGSDEQFF
V: TRBV3-1/TRBV3-2
J: TRBJ2-1
D: NA
size: NA